These 28 T cell receptor beta chains originate from one sample sequenced in a study of blood T cell repertoires in COVID-19. Generated by immunoSEQ multiplex PCR, the TCRdb table keeps only in-frame clones and is missing some. The table lists 200,000 to 250,000 clones, 85% of them singletons. The sequenced sample consisted of peripheral blood. Receptor source: a woman aged 70-85 years with COVID-19, enrolled during active disease.

J is TRBJ1-1 and V is TRBV19; no reliable D call. V lost 7 bases and J lost 0, with 12 bases in between. The CDR3 consists of 14 residues. Germline lookup yields CDR1 LNHDA and CDR2 SQIVND (reference sequence). The CDR3 bases are TGTGCCAGTAAGTCGGGGAACATGAACACTGAAGCTTTCTTT. As protein: CASKSGNMNTEAFF. The full variable domain, with the rest looked up from reference TRBV19 and TRBJ1-1, is DGGITQSPKYLFRKEGQNVTLSCEQNLNHDAMYWYRQDPGQGLRLIYYSQIVNDFQKGDIAEGYSVSREKKESFPLTVTSAQKNPTAFYLCASKSGNMNTEAFFGQGTRLTVV.

The chain carries TRBV20-1 and TRBJ2-3, with D unresolved. Germline-derived CDR1 and CDR2 are DFQATT and SNEGSKA (reference sequence). The CDR3 is 11 amino acids. CDR3 amino acids: CSNGVEDTQYF. CDR3 bases: TGCTCGAATGGAGTGGAAGATACGCAGTATTTT.

The V call is TRBV4-2, the J call TRBJ2-5; D might be TRBD1 (6 bases). Germline V gene sequence: CDR1 LGHNA, CDR2 YNFKEQ. The CDR3 contains 15 residues. With 0 bases removed from V and 2 bases from J, the gap between germline ends came to 10 bases. The chain's CDR3 is CASSQERQGQETQYF. In DNA form, the CDR3 reads TGTGCCAGCAGCCAAGAACGGCAGGGGCAAGAGACCCAGTACTTC.

This chain connects TRBV7-2 to TRBJ2-1; possible D gene TRBD1, 6 bases. V was trimmed by 1 base and J by 4 bases, leaving 11 bases between them. The CDR3 has 15 amino acids. From germline, CDR1 is SGHTA and CDR2 FQGNSA. In nucleotides, the CDR3 is TGTGCCAGCAGCTTAGTAGGACAGCAATACAATGAGCAGTTCTTC. Translating gives CASSLVGQQYNEQFF.

The rearrangement links TRBV18 to TRBJ2-6; 8 positions agree with TRBD1. The CDR3 is 17 amino acids. The trim removed 2 bases at V and 0 bases at J, leaving 3 bases unmatched. Looked up from germline, CDR1 is KGHSH and CDR2 is LQKENI. DNA for the CDR3: TGTGCCAGCTCACCAGACAGGGGCTCCTCTGGGGCCAACGTCCTGACTTTC. It yields the protein CASSPDRGSSGANVLTF.

The rearrangement joins TRBV18 to TRBJ1-3; possibly TRBD1 for D (5 bases). Per the germline V gene, CDR1 is KGHSH and CDR2 is LQKENI. This CDR3 comprises 15 residues. V dropped 2 bases and J dropped 2 bases, with 10 bases sitting between them. The CDR3 region has the DNA TGTGCCAGCTCACCAACGACAGATACTGGAAACACCATATATTTT. Amino acids: CASSPTTDTGNTIYF.

The chain recombines TRBV5-1 with TRBJ2-5; tentatively, D is TRBD2 (6 bases). CDR1 and CDR2 (germline): SGHRS, YFSETQ. The ends were cut back, 4 bases at V and 1 base at J, with 11 bases in the middle. CDR3 length: 14 amino acids. The CDR3 loop is CASSRGTVQETQYF. DNA for the CDR3: TGCGCCAGCAGCCGCGGGACGGTCCAAGAGACCCAGTACTTC.

The V and J genes are TRBV6-2 or TRBV6-3 and TRBJ1-5; no firm D call. The CDR3 is made up of 15 amino acids. The germline V gene has CDR1 MNHEY and CDR2 SVGEGT. Trimming cost V 0 bases and J 3 bases, with 9 bases left between them. The CDR3 DNA reads as TGTGCCAGCAGTTACTCGTCCTATCCCAATCAGCCCCAGCATTTT. Translation: CASSYSSYPNQPQHF.

This chain joins TRBV2 and TRBJ1-5, with no clear D. This CDR3 spans 13 amino acids. With 6 bases removed from V and 6 bases from J, the gap between germline ends came to 12 bases. Germline V gene lookup returns CDR1 SNHLY and CDR2 FYNNEI. CDR3 region: CASRSEGGQPQHF. The CDR3 DNA reads TGTGCCAGCAGGTCCGAGGGTGGTCAGCCCCAGCATTTT.

The V and J genes are TRBV7-2 and TRBJ1-1, with a weak D call TRBD1 (6 bases). CDR1 is SGHTA and CDR2 is FQGNSA in the germline V gene. V was clipped by 4 bases and J by 5 bases, with 14 bases between them. The CDR3 is 14 amino acids. CDR3 sequence reads: CASSYTGRGTEAFF. CDR3 sequence (DNA): TGTGCCAGCAGCTACACAGGGCGAGGGACTGAAGCTTTCTTT. Variable domain in full (rest from reference TRBV7-2 and TRBJ1-1): GAGVSQSPSNKVTEKGKDVELRCDPISGHTALYWYRQSLGQGLEFLIYFQGNSAPDKSGLPSDRFSAERTGGSVSTLTIQRTQQEDSAVYLCASSYTGRGTEAFFGQGTRLTVV.

This clone is a singleton in its sample. The CDR3 is CASSLGLAAVHYEQYF. The CDR3 nucleotides read TGTGCCAGCAGTTTGGGACTAGCGGCGGTACACTACGAGCAGTACTTC. The rearrangement uses TRBV6-2 or TRBV6-3 and TRBJ2-7; 11 nucleotides line up with TRBD2. The CDR3 is 16 amino acids. Germline V CDR1 and CDR2: MNHEY, SVGEGT. J gave up 3 bases and V 4 bases, and 8 bases lay outside the gene matches.

The chain recombines TRBV5-5 with TRBJ2-1; D not resolved. CDR1 is SGHKS and CDR2 is YYEKEE in the germline V gene (reference sequence). The CDR3 runs 13 residues. V was clipped by 2 bases and J by 7 bases, with 10 bases between them. The CDR3 nucleotides read TGTGCCAGCAGCTTTCTTTCGAGGAATGAGCAGTTCTTC. Translated: CASSFLSRNEQFF.

The chain links TRBV10-3 to TRBJ2-3; TRBD1 is a possible D gene (5 bases). This CDR3 is 14 amino acids long. With 3 bases removed from V and 2 bases from J, the gap between germline ends came to 9 bases. Per germline, CDR1 ENHRY and CDR2 SYGVKD. The CDR3 nucleotides are TGTGCCATCAGTGATCCAGGGATCACAGATACGCAGTATTTT. Protein: CAISDPGITDTQYF.

The chain recombines TRBV7-9 with TRBJ1-3; D may be TRBD1 (6 bases). Germline CDR1 reads SEHNR; CDR2 reads FQNEAQ (reference sequence). The CDR3 covers 16 residues. V was cut by 5 bases and J by 3 bases, with 17 bases left in between. The CDR3 is CASSPVGGGGGNTIYF. The CDR3 coding sequence is TGTGCCAGCAGCCCTGTCGGGGGCGGGGGTGGAAACACCATATATTTT.

Notes on this clone: At one boundary the junction diverges from the germline segment, which might be a read error. V is TRBV5-6 and J is TRBJ1-2, with 9 positions matching TRBD1. This CDR3 is built from 13 residues. Germline V gives CDR1 SGHDT, CDR2 YYEEEE. The CDR3 loop reads CASSLYGQGLKAF. The CDR3 bases are TGTGCCAGCAGCTTATACGGACAGGGGTTGAAGGCCTTC.

This chain joins TRBV28 and TRBJ2-7; 7 positions agree with TRBD1. Germline loops: CDR1 MDHEN, CDR2 SYDVKM. The CDR3 sequence is 14 residues long. Trimming cost V 3 bases and J 2 bases; bases outside gene matches: 4. The CDR3 region has the DNA TGTGCCAGCAGTTTTCCAGGGGGTGCCTACGAGCAGTACTTC. The encoded protein is CASSFPGGAYEQYF.

The J gene is TRBJ2-5, the V gene TRBV3-1 (or the pseudogene TRBV3-2), with 7 bases identical to TRBD2. CDR3 length: 14 residues. Per germline, CDR1 LGHDT and CDR2 YNNKEL (reference sequence). V lost 1 base, J lost 3 bases, and 2 bases stayed unmatched. The CDR3 protein is CASSQVSGKETQYF. The CDR3 nucleotides are TGTGCCAGCAGCCAAGTGAGCGGGAAAGAGACCCAGTACTTC.

This chain links TRBV7-2 with TRBJ1-5, with 9 nucleotides matching TRBD1. The germline gives CDR1 SGHTA, CDR2 FQGNSA. This CDR3 spans 15 amino acids. V was pared by 4 bases and J by 6 bases, with 7 bases of the junction left unmatched. The CDR3 nucleotides are TGTGCCAGCAGCTCTGGACAGGGGAAAGGTCAGCCCCAGCATTTT. It is translated as CASSSGQGKGQPQHF.

The genes are TRBV19 and TRBJ1-1; TRBD1 agrees at 8 bases. The CDR3 has 15 residues. Trimming at V came to 9 bases and at J to 4 bases, leaving 13 bases not matched to a gene. Per the germline V gene, CDR1 is LNHDA and CDR2 is SQIVND (reference sequence). The DNA for the CDR3 is TGTGCCAGCTCAGACAGGGGCGCTAGGAGCACTGAAGCTTTCTTT. Its translation is CASSDRGARSTEAFF.

The rearrangement uses TRBV30 and TRBJ1-3, with D uncertain. Germline V CDR1 and CDR2: GTSNPN, SVGIG (reference sequence). Between the trimmed V and J ends, which lost 0 bases and 1 base, there was a span of 10 bases. This CDR3 has 15 residues. The CDR3 sequence: CAWSVRRESGNTIYF. DNA of the CDR3: TGTGCCTGGAGTGTTCGCCGGGAATCTGGAAACACCATATATTTT.

Points on this clone: The DNA is omitted, as the CDR3 cannot be located on it reliably, and the CDR3 follows TCRdb's listing. The chain joins TRBV21-1 to TRBJ1-5; no DNA check was done on the table's D call, TRBD1. TRBV21-1 represents a pseudogene. The CDR3 is made up of 18 amino acids, end residues included. The CDR3 reads CASSKEVGPGTGVQPQHF.

The chain is built from TRBV6-5 and TRBJ1-1, with 8 bases that match TRBD1. V trimming: 6 bases; J trimming: 7 bases; junction bases outside the gene matches: 4. This CDR3 has 12 amino acids. The V gene's germline CDR1 is MNHEY and CDR2 SVGAGI. The CDR3 DNA reads TGTGCCAGCAGGACAGGGGAGCTTGAAGCTTTCTTT. It translates to CASRTGELEAFF.

The chain has TRBV7-2 and TRBJ2-2, with D tentatively TRBD1 (5 bases). Trimming cost V 3 bases and J 5 bases, with 16 bases left between them. Germline V lookup: CDR1 SGHTA, CDR2 FQGNSA. The CDR3 is 16 amino acids. As DNA, the CDR3 is TGTGCCAGCAGCTTTCAGGGTGGCCCGGTTACCGGGGAGCTGTTTTTT. This sequence encodes CASSFQGGPVTGELFF.

The V and J genes are TRBV6-2 or TRBV6-3 and TRBJ2-7, with 7 positions matching TRBD1. CDR1 and CDR2 from the germline V gene are MNHEY and SVGEGT. The junction had 9 bases not matched to a gene; V was cut back by 4 bases and J by 0 bases. The CDR3 runs 16 residues. Here the CDR3 reads CASSLSGTDSSYEQYF. CDR3 sequence (DNA): TGTGCCAGCAGTTTATCCGGGACAGATAGCTCCTACGAGCAGTACTTC.

The chain carries TRBV6-5 and TRBJ2-3; TRBD1 agrees at 7 bases. In germline, CDR1 is MNHEY, CDR2 SVGAGI. The CDR3 is made up of 13 amino acids. V lost 6 bases to trimming and J lost 5 bases; unmatched junction nucleotides: 5. The CDR3 sequence: CASRNRGGDTQYF. The CDR3 nucleotides read TGTGCCAGCAGGAACAGGGGTGGAGATACGCAGTATTTT.

This chain uses TRBV5-1 with TRBJ1-3, with D tentatively TRBD1 (6 bases). Per germline, CDR1 SGHRS and CDR2 YFSETQ. The CDR3 is 18 amino acids. V was pared by 0 bases and J by 0 bases, with 16 bases between. As DNA, the CDR3 is TGCGCCAGCAGCTTGGGGCCCCCCACAGGGAGCTCTGGAAACACCATATATTTT. It is translated as CASSLGPPTGSSGNTIYF. Together with reference TRBV5-1 and TRBJ1-3, the CDR3 gives the full variable domain: KAGVTQTPRYLIKTRGQQVTLSCSPISGHRSVSWYQQTPGQGLQFLFEYFSETQRNKGNFPGRFSGRQFSNSRSEMNVSTLELGDSALYLCASSLGPPTGSSGNTIYFGEGSWLTVV.

The rearrangement links TRBV24-1 to TRBJ2-2; 8 nucleotides agree with TRBD1. Per the germline V gene, CDR1 is KGHDR and CDR2 is SFDVKD. This CDR3 has 16 amino acids. Trimming removed 4 bases from V and 2 bases from J; junction bases left unmatched: 5. The CDR3 DNA is TGTGCCACCAGTGACCGCGGACAGGGAAACACCGGGGAGCTGTTTTTT. Encoded protein: CATSDRGQGNTGELFF.

The chain joins TRBV7-2 to TRBJ1-5; D not resolved. Trimming removed 4 bases from V and 7 bases from J, with 17 bases in between. Germline V lookup: CDR1 SGHTA, CDR2 FQGNSA. The CDR3 consists of 15 residues. CDR3 nucleotide sequence: TGTGCCAGCAGCTCAACCCGGGGATCCCGACAGCCCCAGCATTTT. Its translation: CASSSTRGSRQPQHF.